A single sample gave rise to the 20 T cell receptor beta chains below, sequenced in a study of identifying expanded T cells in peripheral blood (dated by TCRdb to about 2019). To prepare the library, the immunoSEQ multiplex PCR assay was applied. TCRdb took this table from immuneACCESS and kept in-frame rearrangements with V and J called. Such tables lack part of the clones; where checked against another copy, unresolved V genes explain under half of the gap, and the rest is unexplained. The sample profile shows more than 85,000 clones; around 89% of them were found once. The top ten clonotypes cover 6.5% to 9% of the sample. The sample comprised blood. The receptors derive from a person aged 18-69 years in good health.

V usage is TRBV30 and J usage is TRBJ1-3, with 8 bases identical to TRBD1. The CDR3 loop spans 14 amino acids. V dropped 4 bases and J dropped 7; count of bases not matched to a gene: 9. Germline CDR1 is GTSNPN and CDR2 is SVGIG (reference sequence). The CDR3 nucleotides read TGTGCCTGGATTCGCAGGGGGCAGGTGAACACCATATATTTT. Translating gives CAWIRRGQVNTIYF.

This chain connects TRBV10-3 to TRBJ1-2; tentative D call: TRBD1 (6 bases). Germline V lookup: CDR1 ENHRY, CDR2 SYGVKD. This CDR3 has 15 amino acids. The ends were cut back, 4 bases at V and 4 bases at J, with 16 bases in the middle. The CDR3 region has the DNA TGTGCCATCAGTGCCGATCTTCAGGGGTTCTATGGCTACACCTTC. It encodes CAISADLQGFYGYTF.

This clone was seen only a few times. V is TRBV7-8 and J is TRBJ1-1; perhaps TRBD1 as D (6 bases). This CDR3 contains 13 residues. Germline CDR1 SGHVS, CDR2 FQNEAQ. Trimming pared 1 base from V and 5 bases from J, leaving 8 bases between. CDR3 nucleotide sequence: TGTGCCAGCAGCTTAGGGGGGCTGACTGAAGCTTTCTTT. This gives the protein CASSLGGLTEAFF.

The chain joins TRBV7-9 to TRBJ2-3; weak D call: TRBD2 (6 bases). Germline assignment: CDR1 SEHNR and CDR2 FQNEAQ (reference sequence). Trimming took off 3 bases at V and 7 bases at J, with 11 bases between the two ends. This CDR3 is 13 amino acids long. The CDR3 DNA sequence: TGTGCCAGCAGCTTGGCTAGCGTCCATACGCAGTATTTT. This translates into CASSLASVHTQYF.

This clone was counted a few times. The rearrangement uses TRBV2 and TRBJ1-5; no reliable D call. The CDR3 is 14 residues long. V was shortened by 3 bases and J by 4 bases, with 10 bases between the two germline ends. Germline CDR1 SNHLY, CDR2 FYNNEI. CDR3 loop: CASSDRRDNQPQHF. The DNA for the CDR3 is TGTGCCAGCAGTGACCGCCGCGATAATCAGCCCCAGCATTTT.

The CDR3 DNA follows: TGTGCCAGCAGCTTTGTAGGCGTACGGACGAACACTGAAGCTTTCTTT. Amino acid sequence: CASSFVGVRTNTEAFF. V gene TRBV12-1 combines with J gene TRBJ1-1. TRBV12-1 is a documented pseudogene. The CDR3 loop spans 16 amino acids.

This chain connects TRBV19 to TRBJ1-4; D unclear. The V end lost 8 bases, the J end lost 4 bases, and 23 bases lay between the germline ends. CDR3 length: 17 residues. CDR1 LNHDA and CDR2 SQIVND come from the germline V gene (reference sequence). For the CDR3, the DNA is TGTGCCAGTTCCGTTACGGGTCTTGGCTTTTATAATGAAAAACTGTTTTTT. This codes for CASSVTGLGFYNEKLFF.

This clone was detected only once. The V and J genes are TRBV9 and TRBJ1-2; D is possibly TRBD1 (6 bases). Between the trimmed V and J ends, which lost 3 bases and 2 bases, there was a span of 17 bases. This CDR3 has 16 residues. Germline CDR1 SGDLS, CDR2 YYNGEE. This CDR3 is CASSAEGGKGNYGYTF. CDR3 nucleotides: TGTGCCAGCAGCGCCGAGGGGGGAAAGGGGAACTATGGCTACACCTTC.

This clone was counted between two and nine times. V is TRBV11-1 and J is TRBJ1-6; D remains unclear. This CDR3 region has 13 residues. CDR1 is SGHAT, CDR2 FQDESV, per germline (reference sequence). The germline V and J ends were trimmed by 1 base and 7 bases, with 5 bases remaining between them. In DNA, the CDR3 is TGTGCCAGCAGCTTAGTCCGCAATTCACCCCTCCACTTT. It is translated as CASSLVRNSPLHF.

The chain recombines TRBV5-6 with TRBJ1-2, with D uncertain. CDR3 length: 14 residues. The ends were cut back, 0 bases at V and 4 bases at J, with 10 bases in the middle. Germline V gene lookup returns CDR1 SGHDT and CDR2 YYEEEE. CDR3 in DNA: TGTGCCAGCAGCTTGGGTTTGGAACTCTATGGCTACACCTTC. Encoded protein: CASSLGLELYGYTF.

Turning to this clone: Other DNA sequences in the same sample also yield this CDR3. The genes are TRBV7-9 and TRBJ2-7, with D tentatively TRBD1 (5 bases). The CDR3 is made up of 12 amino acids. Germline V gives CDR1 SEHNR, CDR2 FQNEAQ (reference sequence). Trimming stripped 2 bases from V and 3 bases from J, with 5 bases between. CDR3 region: CASSLQGYEQYF. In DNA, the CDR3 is TGTGCCAGCAGCTTACAGGGCTACGAGCAGTACTTC.

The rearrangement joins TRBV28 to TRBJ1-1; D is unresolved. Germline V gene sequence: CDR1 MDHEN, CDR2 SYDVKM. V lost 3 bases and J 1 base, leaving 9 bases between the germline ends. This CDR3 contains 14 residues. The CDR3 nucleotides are TGTGCCAGCAGTTTGGTTAGCCCGAACACTGAAGCTTTCTTT. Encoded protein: CASSLVSPNTEAFF.

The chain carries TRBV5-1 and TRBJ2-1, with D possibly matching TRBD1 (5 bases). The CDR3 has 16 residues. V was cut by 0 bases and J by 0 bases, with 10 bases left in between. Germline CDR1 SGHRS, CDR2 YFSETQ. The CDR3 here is CASSLGTTVSYNEQFF. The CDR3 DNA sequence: TGCGCCAGCAGCTTGGGTACGACAGTCTCCTACAATGAGCAGTTCTTC.

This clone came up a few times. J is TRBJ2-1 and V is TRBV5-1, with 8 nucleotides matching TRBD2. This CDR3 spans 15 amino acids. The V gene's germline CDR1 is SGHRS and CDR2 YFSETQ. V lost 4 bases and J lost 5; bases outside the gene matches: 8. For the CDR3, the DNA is TGCGCCAGCAGCATGAGCGGGAGTTTTAACAATGAGCAGTTCTTC. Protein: CASSMSGSFNNEQFF. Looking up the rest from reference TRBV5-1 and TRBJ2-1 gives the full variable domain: KAGVTQTPRYLIKTRGQQVTLSCSPISGHRSVSWYQQTPGQGLQFLFEYFSETQRNKGNFPGRFSGRQFSNSRSEMNVSTLELGDSALYLCASSMSGSFNNEQFFGPGTRLTVL.

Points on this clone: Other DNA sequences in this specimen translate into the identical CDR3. The CDR3 DNA sequence: TGTGCCAGCAGCCGAACACAGGGGAACACTGAAGCTTTCTTT. Its translation: CASSRTQGNTEAFF. V usage is TRBV14 and J usage is TRBJ1-1; possibly TRBD1 for D (6 bases). The V and J ends lost 4 bases and 1 base respectively, with 10 bases between them. Germline V gene data show CDR1 as SGHDN and CDR2 as FVKESK. This CDR3 comprises 14 residues.

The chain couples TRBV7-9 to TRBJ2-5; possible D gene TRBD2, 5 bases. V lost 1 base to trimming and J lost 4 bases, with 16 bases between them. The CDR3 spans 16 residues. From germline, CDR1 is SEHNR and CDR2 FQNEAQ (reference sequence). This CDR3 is CASSLDRSSGGETQYF. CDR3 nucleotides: TGTGCCAGCAGCTTAGATAGGTCGTCCGGAGGAGAGACCCAGTACTTC.

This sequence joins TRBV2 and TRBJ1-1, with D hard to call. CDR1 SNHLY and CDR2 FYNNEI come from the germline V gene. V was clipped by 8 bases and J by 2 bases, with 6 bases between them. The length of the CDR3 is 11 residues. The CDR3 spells CASDDNTEAFF. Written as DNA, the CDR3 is TGTGCCAGCGATGATAACACTGAAGCTTTCTTT.

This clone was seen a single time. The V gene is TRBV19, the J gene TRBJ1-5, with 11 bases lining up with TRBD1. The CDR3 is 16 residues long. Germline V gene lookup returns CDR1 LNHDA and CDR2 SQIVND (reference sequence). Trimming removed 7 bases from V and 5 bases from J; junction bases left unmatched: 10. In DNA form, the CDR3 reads TGTGCCAGTATTCAACCCGGGACAGGGGGGTATCAGCCCCAGCATTTT. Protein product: CASIQPGTGGYQPQHF.

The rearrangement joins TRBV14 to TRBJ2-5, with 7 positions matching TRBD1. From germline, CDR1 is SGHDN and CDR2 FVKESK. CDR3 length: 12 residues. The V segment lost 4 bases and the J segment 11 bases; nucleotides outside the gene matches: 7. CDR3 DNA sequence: TGTGCCAGCAGCCCGGACAGGATTGAGCAGTACTTC. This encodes CASSPDRIEQYF.

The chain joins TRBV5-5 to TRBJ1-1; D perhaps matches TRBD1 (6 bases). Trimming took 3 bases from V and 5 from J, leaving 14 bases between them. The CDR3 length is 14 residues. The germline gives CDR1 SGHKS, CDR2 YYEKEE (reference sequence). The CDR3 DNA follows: TGTGCCAGCAGCTCCACGACAGGTTGGACTGAAGCTTTCTTT. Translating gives CASSSTTGWTEAFF. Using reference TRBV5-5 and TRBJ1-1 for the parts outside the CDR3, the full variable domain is DAGVTQSPTHLIKTRGQQVTLRCSPISGHKSVSWYQQVLGQGPQFIFQYYEKEERGRGNFPDRFSARQFPNYSSELNVNALLLGDSALYLCASSSTTGWTEAFFGQGTRLTVV.